This T cell receptor beta chain originates from a study of T cells after yellow fever vaccination. Findings and limits, study-wide: Most primary-vaccination clones recurred post-booster (around 95% CD4, about 90% CD8).

A process of 5'RACE template switching, which added a universal primer site and UMIs, was used to make TCR cDNA. TCRdb re-analysed the 5' RACE reads in MiXCR, keeping a single row per CDR3 protein. This repertoire shows 280,000 or so distinct CDR3 sequences, 7.5% to 9.5% found once; its top ten account for about 3.7%. A few counts support this clonotype. The antigen remains undetermined. The CDR3 is 16 residues long. V lost 3 bases and J lost 4; bases outside the gene matches: 9. Germline V gene lookup returns CDR1 MGHRA and CDR2 YSYEKL. The clonotype comes from a man younger than 30 who received the YFV17D yellow fever vaccine. This chain uses TRBV4-1 with TRBJ1-5, with 7 bases lining up with TRBD1. The specimen was CD4+ T cells sorted from PBMCs, collected 5 days after the yellow fever booster vaccination. CDR3 nucleotides: TGCGCCAGCAGCCACCCAAGGGGGGACAGAAATCAGCCCCAGCATTTT. Translation: CASSHPRGDRNQPQHF.